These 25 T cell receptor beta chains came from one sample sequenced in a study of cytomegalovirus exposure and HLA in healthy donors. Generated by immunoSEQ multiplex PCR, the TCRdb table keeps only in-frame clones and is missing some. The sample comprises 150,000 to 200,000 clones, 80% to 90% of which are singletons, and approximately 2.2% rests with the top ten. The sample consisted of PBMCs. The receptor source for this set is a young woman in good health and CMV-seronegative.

CDR3: CASSPHRDRGTDTQYF. CDR3 nucleotides: TGTGCCAGCAGCCCCCACCGGGACAGGGGCACAGATACGCAGTATTTT. The V gene is TRBV7-3, the J gene TRBJ2-3, with 9 bases aligning to TRBD1. Germline V CDR1 and CDR2: SGHTA, FQGTGA. CDR3 size: 16 residues. The V and J ends lost 5 bases and 1 base, in that order; junction bases with no gene match: 7. Filled out from reference TRBV7-3 and TRBJ2-3, the complete variable domain reads GAGVSQTPSNKVTEKGKYVELRCDPISGHTALYWYRQSLGQGPEFLIYFQGTGAADDSGLPNDRFFAVRPEGSVSTLKIQRTERGDSAVYLCASSPHRDRGTDTQYFGPGTRLTVL.

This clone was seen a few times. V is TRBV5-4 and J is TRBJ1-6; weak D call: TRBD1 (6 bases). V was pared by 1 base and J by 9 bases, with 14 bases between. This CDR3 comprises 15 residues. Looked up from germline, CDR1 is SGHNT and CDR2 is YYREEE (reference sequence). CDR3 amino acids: CASSLRTRGRSPLHF. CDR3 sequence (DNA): TGTGCCAGCAGCTTGCGGACCAGGGGTCGTTCACCCCTCCACTTT.

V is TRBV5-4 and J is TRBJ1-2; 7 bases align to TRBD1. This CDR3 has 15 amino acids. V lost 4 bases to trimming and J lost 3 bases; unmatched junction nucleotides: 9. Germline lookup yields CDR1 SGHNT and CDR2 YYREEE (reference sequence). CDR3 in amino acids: CASSPDGTEYYGYTF. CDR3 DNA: TGTGCCAGCAGCCCCGACGGGACAGAATACTATGGCTACACCTTC.

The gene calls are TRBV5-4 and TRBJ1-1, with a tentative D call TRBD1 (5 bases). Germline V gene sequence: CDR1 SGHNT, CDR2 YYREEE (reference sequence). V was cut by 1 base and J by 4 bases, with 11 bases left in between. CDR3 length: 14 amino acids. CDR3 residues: CASSLRGQGTEAFF. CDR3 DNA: TGTGCCAGCAGCTTGAGGGGTCAAGGCACTGAAGCTTTCTTT. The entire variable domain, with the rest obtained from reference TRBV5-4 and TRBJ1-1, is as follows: ETGVTQSPTHLIKTRGQQVTLRCSSQSGHNTVSWYQQALGQGPQFIFQYYREEENGRGNFPPRFSGLQFPNYSSELNVNALELDDSALYLCASSLRGQGTEAFFGQGTRLTVV.

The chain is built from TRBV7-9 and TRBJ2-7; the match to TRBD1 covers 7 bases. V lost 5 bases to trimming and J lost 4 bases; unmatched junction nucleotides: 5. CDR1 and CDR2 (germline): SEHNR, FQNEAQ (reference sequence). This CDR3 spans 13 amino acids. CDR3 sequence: CASSPGQIYEQYF. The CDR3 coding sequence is TGTGCCAGCAGCCCGGGACAGATTTACGAGCAGTACTTC.

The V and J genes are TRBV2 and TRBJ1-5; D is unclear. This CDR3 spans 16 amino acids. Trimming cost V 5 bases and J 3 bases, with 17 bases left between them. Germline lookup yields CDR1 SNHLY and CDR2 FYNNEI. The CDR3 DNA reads TGTGCCAGCAGTCAGGACGGACTTATAGCCAATCAGCCCCAGCATTTT. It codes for CASSQDGLIANQPQHF. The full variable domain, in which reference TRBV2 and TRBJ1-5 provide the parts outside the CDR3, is EPEVTQTPSHQVTQMGQEVILRCVPISNHLYFYWYRQILGQKVEFLVSFYNNEISEKSEIFDDQFSVERPDGSNFTLKIRSTKLEDSAMYFCASSQDGLIANQPQHFGDGTRLSIL.

The CDR3 bases are TGCAGCGTTGAAGGGGTAGGACAGAACCCCTACGAGCAGTACTTC. It translates to CSVEGVGQNPYEQYF. The chain uses TRBV29-1 and TRBJ2-7, with a weak D call TRBD1 (6 bases). Trimming cost V 1 base and J 2 bases, with 15 bases left between them. The CDR3 runs to 15 residues. Germline CDR1 SQVTM, CDR2 ANQGSEA.

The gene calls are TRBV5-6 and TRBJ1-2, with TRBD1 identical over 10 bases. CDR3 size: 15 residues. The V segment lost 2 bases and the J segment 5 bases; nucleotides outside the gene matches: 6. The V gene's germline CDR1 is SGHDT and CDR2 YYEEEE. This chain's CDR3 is CASSFGQGVVYGYTF. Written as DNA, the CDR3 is TGTGCCAGCAGCTTCGGACAGGGGGTCGTTTATGGCTACACCTTC.

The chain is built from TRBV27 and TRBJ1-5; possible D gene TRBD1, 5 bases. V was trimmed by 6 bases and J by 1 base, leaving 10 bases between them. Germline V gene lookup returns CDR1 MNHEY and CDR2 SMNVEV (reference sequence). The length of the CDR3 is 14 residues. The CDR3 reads CASRMTVSNQPQHF. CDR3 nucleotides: TGTGCCAGCAGAATGACAGTAAGCAATCAGCCCCAGCATTTT.

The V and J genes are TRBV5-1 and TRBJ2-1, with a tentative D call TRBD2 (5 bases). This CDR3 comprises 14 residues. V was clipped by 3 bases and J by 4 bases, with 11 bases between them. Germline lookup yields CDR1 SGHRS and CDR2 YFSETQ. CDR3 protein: CASSSNGVYNEQFF. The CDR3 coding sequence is TGCGCCAGCAGCTCAAACGGGGTTTACAATGAGCAGTTCTTC.

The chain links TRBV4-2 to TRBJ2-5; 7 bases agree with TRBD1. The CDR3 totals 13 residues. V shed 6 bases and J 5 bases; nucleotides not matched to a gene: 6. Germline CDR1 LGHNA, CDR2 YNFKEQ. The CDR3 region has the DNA TGTGCCAGCAGTCTAGGGGGCATGGAGACCCAGTACTTC. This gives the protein CASSLGGMETQYF.

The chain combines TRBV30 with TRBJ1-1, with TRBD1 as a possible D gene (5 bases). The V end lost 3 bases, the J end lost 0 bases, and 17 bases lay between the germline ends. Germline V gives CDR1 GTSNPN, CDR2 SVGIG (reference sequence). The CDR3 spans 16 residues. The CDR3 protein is CAWSRLWRGMNTEAFF. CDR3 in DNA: TGTGCCTGGAGCCGTCTATGGCGGGGCATGAACACTGAAGCTTTCTTT.

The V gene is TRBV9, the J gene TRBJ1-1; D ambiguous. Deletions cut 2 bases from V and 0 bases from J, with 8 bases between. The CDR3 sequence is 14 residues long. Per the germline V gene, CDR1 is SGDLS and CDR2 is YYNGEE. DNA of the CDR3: TGTGCCAGCAGCGTTGAAACTTTGAACACTGAAGCTTTCTTT. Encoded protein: CASSVETLNTEAFF.

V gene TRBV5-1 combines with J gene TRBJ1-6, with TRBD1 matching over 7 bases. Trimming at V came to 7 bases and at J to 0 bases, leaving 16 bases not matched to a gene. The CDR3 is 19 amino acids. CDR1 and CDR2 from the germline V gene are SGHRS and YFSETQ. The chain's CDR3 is CASPLGGPRSSSYNSPLHF. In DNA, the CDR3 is TGCGCCAGCCCACTAGGGGGCCCGAGATCCTCCTCCTATAATTCACCCCTCCACTTT.

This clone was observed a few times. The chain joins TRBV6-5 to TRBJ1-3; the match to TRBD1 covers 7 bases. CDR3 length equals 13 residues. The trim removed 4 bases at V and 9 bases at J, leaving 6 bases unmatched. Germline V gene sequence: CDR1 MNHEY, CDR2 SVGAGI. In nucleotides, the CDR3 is TGTGCCAGCAGTTTAACAGGGGATGGCACCATATATTTT. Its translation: CASSLTGDGTIYF.

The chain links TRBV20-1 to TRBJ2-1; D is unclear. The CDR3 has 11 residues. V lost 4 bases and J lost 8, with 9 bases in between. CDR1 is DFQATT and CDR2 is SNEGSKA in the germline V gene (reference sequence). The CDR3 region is CSAKRRDEQFF. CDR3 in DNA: TGCAGTGCTAAGCGCCGGGATGAGCAGTTCTTC.

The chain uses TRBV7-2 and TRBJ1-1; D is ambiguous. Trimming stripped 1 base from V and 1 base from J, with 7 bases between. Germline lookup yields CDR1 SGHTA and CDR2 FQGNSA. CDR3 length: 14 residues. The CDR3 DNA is TGTGCCAGCAGCTTAGACTCTGCGAACACTGAAGCTTTCTTT. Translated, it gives CASSLDSANTEAFF.

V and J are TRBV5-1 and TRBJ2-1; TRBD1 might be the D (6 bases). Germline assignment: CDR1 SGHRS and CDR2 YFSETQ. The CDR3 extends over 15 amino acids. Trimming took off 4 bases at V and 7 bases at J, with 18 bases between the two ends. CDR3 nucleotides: TGCGCCAGCAGCGAAGGGACCCAGGGGATGAATGAGCAGTTCTTC. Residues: CASSEGTQGMNEQFF.

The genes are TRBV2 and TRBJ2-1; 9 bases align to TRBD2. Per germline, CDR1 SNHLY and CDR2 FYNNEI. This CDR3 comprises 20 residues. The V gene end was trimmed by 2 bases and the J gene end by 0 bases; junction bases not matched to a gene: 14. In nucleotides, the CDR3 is TGTGCCAGCAGTGAAAGCGGACTAGCGAGACTTTTGAGCTCCTACAATGAGCAGTTCTTC. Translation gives CASSESGLARLLSSYNEQFF.

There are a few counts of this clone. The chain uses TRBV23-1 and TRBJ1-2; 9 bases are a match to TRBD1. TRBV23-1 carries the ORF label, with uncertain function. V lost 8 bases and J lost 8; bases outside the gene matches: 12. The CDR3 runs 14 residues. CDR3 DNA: TGCGCCAGCGCCCAGAGGGGACAGGGTTCAGGCTACACCTTC. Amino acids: CASAQRGQGSGYTF.

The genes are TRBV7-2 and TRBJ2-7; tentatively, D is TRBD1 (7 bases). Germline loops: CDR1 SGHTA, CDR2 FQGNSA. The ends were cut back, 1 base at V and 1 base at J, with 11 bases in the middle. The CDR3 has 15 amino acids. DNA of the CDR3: TGTGCCAGCAGCTTAGGGGGGGACAGATCCTACGAGCAGTACTTC. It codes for CASSLGGDRSYEQYF.

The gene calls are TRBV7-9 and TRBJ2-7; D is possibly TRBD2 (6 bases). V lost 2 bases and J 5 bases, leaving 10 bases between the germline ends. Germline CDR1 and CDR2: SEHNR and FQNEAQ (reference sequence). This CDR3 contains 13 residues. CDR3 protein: CASSLNGRDEQYF. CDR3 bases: TGTGCCAGCAGCTTAAACGGGAGAGACGAGCAGTACTTC. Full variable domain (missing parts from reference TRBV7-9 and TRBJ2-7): DTGVSQNPRHKITKRGQNVTFRCDPISEHNRLYWYRQTLGQGPEFLTYFQNEAQLEKSRLLSDRFSAERPKGSFSTLEIQRTEQGDSAMYLCASSLNGRDEQYFGPGTRLTVT.

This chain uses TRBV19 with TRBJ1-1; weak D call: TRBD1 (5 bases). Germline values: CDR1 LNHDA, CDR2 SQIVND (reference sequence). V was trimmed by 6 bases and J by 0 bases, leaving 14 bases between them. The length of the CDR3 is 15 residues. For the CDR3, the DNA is TGTGCCAGTAGGACGGGAGGACAAGTGAACACTGAAGCTTTCTTT. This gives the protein CASRTGGQVNTEAFF.

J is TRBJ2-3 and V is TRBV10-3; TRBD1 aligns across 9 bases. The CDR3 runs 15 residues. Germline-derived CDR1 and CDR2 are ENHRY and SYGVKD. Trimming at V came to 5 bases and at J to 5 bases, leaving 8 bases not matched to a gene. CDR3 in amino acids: CAISPLGQGGDTQYF. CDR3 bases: TGTGCCATCAGTCCCTTGGGACAGGGAGGAGATACGCAGTATTTT.

The CDR3 DNA follows: TGTGCCAGCAGCGTTAATGGGCTAGCGGGGCAAGAGACCCAGTACTTC. Translated, it gives CASSVNGLAGQETQYF. The gene calls are TRBV9 and TRBJ2-5, with 9 positions matching TRBD2. The trim removed 2 bases at V and 2 bases at J, leaving 7 bases unmatched. The CDR3 consists of 16 residues. The germline V gene has CDR1 SGDLS and CDR2 YYNGEE.